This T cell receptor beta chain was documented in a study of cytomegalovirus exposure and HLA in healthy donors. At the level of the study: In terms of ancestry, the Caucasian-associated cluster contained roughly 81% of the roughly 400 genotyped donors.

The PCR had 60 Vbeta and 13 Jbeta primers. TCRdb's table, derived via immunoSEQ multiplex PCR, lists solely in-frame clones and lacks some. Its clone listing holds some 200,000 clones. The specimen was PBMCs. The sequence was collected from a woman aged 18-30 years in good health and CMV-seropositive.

The CDR3: CASSQVLPGGLGENEKLFF. DNA for the CDR3: TGCGCCAGCAGCCAAGTGTTGCCAGGGGGCCTCGGGGAAAATGAAAAACTGTTTTTT. This sequence joins TRBV4-1 and TRBJ1-4; 8 bases match TRBD1. This CDR3 contains 19 residues. Germline V CDR1 and CDR2: MGHRA, YSYEKL. The trim removed 1 base at V and 5 bases at J, leaving 15 bases unmatched.